Sequencing of this T cell receptor (beta chain) was carried out in a study of cytomegalovirus exposure and HLA in healthy donors. Points from the study as a whole: In a later analysis, at a false discovery rate of 0.05, over 15,000 TCR beta sequences matched HLA alleles.

Details on this clone: Its antigen is unknown.

The CDR3 spans 13 residues. Per germline, CDR1 SNHLY and CDR2 FYNNEI. Trimming at V came to 5 bases and at J to 9 bases, leaving 5 bases not matched to a gene. In the PCR, 60 Vbeta and 13 Jbeta primers were used. Assay used: immunoSEQ multiplex PCR; TCRdb lists only in-frame clones, some missing. The sample lists about 220,000 clones; under 80% were seen once. Unrecorded immune exposure was likely among donors, who were nominally healthy when sampled. Sample: PBMCs. This chain links TRBV2 with TRBJ1-5; 9 bases fit TRBD1. This sequence was found in a woman aged 25 to 39 in good health and CMV-seronegative. The CDR3 reads CASSRDRARPQHF. CDR3 in DNA: TGTGCCAGCAGTAGGGACAGGGCTAGGCCCCAGCATTTT.